This record concerns one TCR beta chain sequence. This entry comes from a study of blood T cell repertoires in COVID-19. Across the whole study: Samples of COVID-19 (acute and convalescent) were obtained from the United States, Italy and Spain. Sources were T cells, B-cell-depleted T cells, or PBMCs; the material itself was cDNA or gDNA.

Germline loops: CDR1 MNHEY, CDR2 SMNVEV (reference sequence). Trimming pared 2 bases from V and 0 bases from J, leaving 11 bases between. CDR3 length: 15 residues. Generated by immunoSEQ multiplex PCR, the TCRdb table keeps only in-frame clones and is missing some. The sample has some 110,000 clones, 82% seen once; the top ten hold roughly 5%. Material for sequencing was peripheral blood. The sequence came from a man in his fifties or sixties with acute or convalescent COVID-19. V usage is TRBV27 and J usage is TRBJ2-7, with D perhaps TRBD2 (5 bases). The CDR3 loop reads CASSLIIGSSYEQYF. In nucleotides, the CDR3 is TGTGCCAGCAGTTTAATCATAGGGAGCTCCTACGAGCAGTACTTC.